Described below is a single TCR beta chain sequence and its context. Germline CDR1 reads SNHLY; CDR2 reads FYNNEI. J was trimmed by 4 bases and V by 7 bases; bases with no gene match: 13. The CDR3 has 17 amino acids. This specimen belongs to a study of blood T cell repertoires in COVID-19. Study at large: Researchers got acute and convalescent COVID-19 samples from the United States, Italy and Spain.

Clones were read by immunoSEQ multiplex PCR, and TCRdb kept only the in-frame ones, dropping some. The profile shows around 270,000 clones, approximately 90% of them singletons. Input material: peripheral blood. The receptor comes from a man in his thirties or forties with acute or convalescent COVID-19. The J gene is TRBJ2-3, the V gene TRBV2, with TRBD2 matching 11 bases. Here the CDR3 reads CASTTGSGLAVSDTQYF. In nucleotides, the CDR3 is TGTGCCAGCACTACGGGGTCGGGACTAGCGGTTTCAGATACGCAGTATTTT.